These T cell receptor beta chains were read from a single sample in a study of blood T cell repertoires in COVID-19. The table came from immunoSEQ multiplex PCR; TCRdb's copy has only in-frame clones and leaves some out. Found here are 60,000 to 70,000 clones, around 86% of them singletons; the top ten hold 2.5% to 3%. The sample comprised peripheral blood. These receptors were obtained from a man older than 75 with acute or convalescent COVID-19. The conserved cysteine and the conserved F or W are not part of the CDR3 here.

>TRBJ2-7|TRBV7-2
ASSSVPTGPSSYEQY
>TRBJ1-1|TRBV3-1/TRBV3-2
ASRRQGNTEAF
>TRBJ1-1|TRBV18
ASRKDRATEAF
>TRBJ2-2|TRBV19
ASQTGQGTWSGELF
>TRBJ2-7|TRBV27
ASSFYGRVEEQY
>TRBJ1-2|TRBV7-9
ASSLGSSTNYGYT
>TRBJ1-5|TRBV5-6
ASSSSGTGSYSNQPQH
>TRBJ1-1|TRBV19
ASPGTVPLNTEAF
>TRBJ2-2|TRBV9
ASSATGTANTGELF
>TRBJ2-7|TRBV5-6
ASSYLGTGGREQY
>TRBJ1-6|TRBV5-1
ASSFGRGDNSPLH
>TRBJ2-5|TRBV7-2
ASSSGLAGGGTQY
>TRBJ1-5|TRBV3-1/TRBV3-2
ASNTRAGGECNQPQH
>TRBJ1-1|TRBV9
ASSVVGGGTVNTEAF
>TRBJ1-1|TRBV6-5
ASRAGRNTEAF
>TRBJ2-5|TRBV5-6
ASSWRETQY
>TRBJ2-1|TRBV6-5
ASSYWTGGGNEQF
>TRBJ1-2|TRBV5-4
ASSSSGQGYYGYT
>TRBJ1-4|TRBV5-6
ASSSSRQGATYAEKLF
>TRBJ2-3|TRBV5-1
ASSLQTSSDTQY
>TRBJ1-1|TRBV7-8
ASSLERWGYNTEAF
>TRBJ2-7|TRBV11-2
ASSFASGTASYEQY
>TRBJ1-2|TRBV4-2
ASSQEFGENYGYT
>TRBJ2-5|TRBV5-5
ASSSSGIVETQY
>TRBJ1-4|TRBV18
ASSLQGPHEKLF
>TRBJ2-2|TRBV6-5
ASGAGEGLLRELF
>TRBJ1-1|TRBV3-1/TRBV3-2
ASTSRDRANTEAF
>TRBJ2-5|TRBV5-6
ASSSLRGYETQY
>TRBJ2-2|TRBV19
ASIGLAAGELF
>TRBJ1-6|TRBV5-1
ASSSGQGHHSPLH
>TRBJ1-5|TRBV21-1
ASSSRGGGPGSNQPQH
>TRBJ1-1|TRBV18
ASSPRFLYPRGEAF
>TRBJ1-4|TRBV11-2
ASSLTVSGEKLF
>TRBJ1-1|TRBV5-1
ASHRGADTEAF
>TRBJ2-1|TRBV2
ASSSQRDEQF
>TRBJ1-2|TRBV24-1
ATSDYSSGYT
>TRBJ2-2|TRBV6-5
ASSPRAGGELF
>TRBJ1-1|TRBV6-4
ASREQGAVNTEAF
>TRBJ1-1|TRBV29-1
SGSRRQNTEAF
>TRBJ1-2|TRBV12-3/TRBV12-4
ASNSRGDYGYT
>TRBJ2-1|TRBV24-1
ATSDFRREPNNEQF
>TRBJ2-7|TRBV3-1/TRBV3-2
ASLPGQGGEQY
>TRBJ2-3|TRBV19
ASSPLLRDTQY
>TRBJ2-1|TRBV19
ASGAGDVSVRPNEQF
>TRBJ2-7|TRBV7-2
ASSPRTSGRSYEQY
>TRBJ2-3|TRBV5-8
ASSNRGTQY
>TRBJ2-7|TRBV5-5
ASSPVGGRGGHEQY